These 27 T cell receptor beta chains were sequenced from one sample in a study of OX40 agonist ivuxolimab in advanced cancers. Profiling relied on immunoSEQ multiplex PCR, and the TCRdb table lists in-frame clones only, not all of them. The sample has around 44,000 clones, about nine tenths seen once; the top ten hold approximately 13%. Sequenced here: CD4+ or CD8+ T cells sorted from blood, sampled in a trial of the OX40 agonist ivuxolimab. These receptors were collected from an adult with an advanced solid tumor such as melanoma, head and neck, liver or kidney cancer.

V and J are TRBV7-3 and TRBJ1-2, with a tentative D call TRBD1 (6 bases). The ends were cut back, 1 base at V and 5 bases at J, with 17 bases in the middle. Germline CDR1 SGHTA, CDR2 FQGTGA. The CDR3 covers 16 residues. The CDR3 nucleotides read TGTGCCAGCAGCTTAAGGGGCACAGGGAACCTTTATGGCTACACCTTC. Its protein product is CASSLRGTGNLYGYTF. Full variable domain (rest looked up from reference TRBV7-3 and TRBJ1-2): GAGVSQTPSNKVTEKGKYVELRCDPISGHTALYWYRQSLGQGPEFLIYFQGTGAADDSGLPNDRFFAVRPEGSVSTLKIQRTERGDSAVYLCASSLRGTGNLYGYTFGSGTRLTVV.

For this clone: Its ends do not fully match the called genes, so a read error is possible. The chain joins TRBV5-4 to TRBJ2-1; 7 bases match TRBD1. There are 14 residues in the CDR3. Germline V gives CDR1 SGHNT, CDR2 YYREEE (reference sequence). CDR3 region: CASSLGTGYIEQFF. CDR3 nucleotides: TGTGCCAGCAGCTTGGGGACAGGCTACATTGAGCAGTTCTTC.

The V and J genes are TRBV9 and TRBJ2-1; D assignment may be TRBD1 or TRBD2 (5 bases each). Between the trimmed V and J ends, which lost 4 bases and 8 bases, there was a span of 10 bases. The germline CDR1 and CDR2 sequences are SGDLS and YYNGEE. CDR3 size: 12 residues. CDR3 DNA: TGTGCCAGCAGCCCGACGGGGCATGAGCAGTTCTTC. Protein product: CASSPTGHEQFF.

The rearrangement uses TRBV9 and TRBJ1-1; unclear D gene. Trimming shortened V by 0 bases and J by 4 bases, and 10 bases separated the two germline ends. The CDR3 runs 14 residues. Per the germline V gene, CDR1 is SGDLS and CDR2 is YYNGEE. CDR3 protein: CASSVGPGSTEAFF. The CDR3 nucleotides are TGTGCCAGCAGCGTAGGCCCGGGAAGCACTGAAGCTTTCTTT. The whole variable domain, remainder taken from reference TRBV9 and TRBJ1-1, is DSGVTQTPKHLITATGQRVTLRCSPRSGDLSVYWYQQSLDQGLQFLIQYYNGEERAKGNILERFSAQQFPDLHSELNLSSLELGDSALYFCASSVGPGSTEAFFGQGTRLTVV.

V usage is TRBV19 and J usage is TRBJ1-1; the D gene is possibly TRBD1 (5 bases). V was shortened by 5 bases and J by 5 bases, with 18 bases between the two germline ends. Germline V gene sequence: CDR1 LNHDA, CDR2 SQIVND (reference sequence). This CDR3 has 15 amino acids. The CDR3 region has the DNA TGTGCCAGTAGTGGAAAACGGGGGAAGGGAACTGAAGCTTTCTTT. It encodes CASSGKRGKGTEAFF. Complete variable domain (other parts from reference TRBV19 and TRBJ1-1): DGGITQSPKYLFRKEGQNVTLSCEQNLNHDAMYWYRQDPGQGLRLIYYSQIVNDFQKGDIAEGYSVSREKKESFPLTVTSAQKNPTAFYLCASSGKRGKGTEAFFGQGTRLTVV.

This clone was detected once. This chain links TRBV5-4 with TRBJ1-2; 7 nucleotides agree with TRBD1. The CDR3 covers 15 residues. V was clipped by 2 bases and J by 4 bases; unmatched bases: 8. The germline gives CDR1 SGHNT, CDR2 YYREEE (reference sequence). CDR3 sequence: CASSLGAGGGYGYTF. CDR3 DNA: TGTGCCAGCAGCTTAGGCGCAGGGGGTGGCTATGGCTACACCTTC.

V and J are TRBV27 and TRBJ1-1, with D tentatively TRBD1 (6 bases). CDR3 length: 14 amino acids. CDR1 and CDR2 from the germline V gene are MNHEY and SMNVEV (reference sequence). Trimming cost V 8 bases and J 4 bases, with 17 bases left between them. The CDR3 nucleotides are TGTGCCAGCTACTCTATAGGGGGTAGCACTGAAGCTTTCTTT. Its protein product is CASYSIGGSTEAFF.

The rearrangement links TRBV4-3 to TRBJ1-1; D possibly corresponds to TRBD1 (6 bases). V shed 0 bases and J shed 3 bases, with 11 bases lying between them. The CDR3 length is 15 residues. From germline, CDR1 is LGHNA and CDR2 YSLEER. The CDR3 DNA reads TGCGCCAGCAGCCAAGATAGAGGGGGTTACACTGAAGCTTTCTTT. Translated, it gives CASSQDRGGYTEAFF.

The V call is TRBV4-1, the J call TRBJ1-3; D is undetermined. The CDR3 sequence is 16 residues long. V lost 2 bases to trimming and J lost 4 bases, with 15 bases between them. Germline CDR1 is MGHRA and CDR2 is YSYEKL. In DNA form, the CDR3 reads TGCGCCAGCAGCCAACCGATCGGGGAGGCAGGAAACACCATATATTTT. Its protein product is CASSQPIGEAGNTIYF.

This chain's CDR3 is CASSPTGAMKNEQYF. In DNA, the CDR3 is TGTGCCAGCAGTCCCACGGGGGCGATGAAAAACGAGCAGTACTTC. The chain has TRBV6-6 and TRBJ2-7, with D possibly called TRBD1 or TRBD2 (6 bases each). This CDR3 is 15 amino acids long. V was trimmed by 5 bases and J by 5 bases, leaving 19 bases between them. Germline values: CDR1 MNHNY, CDR2 SVGAGI (reference sequence).

The chain is built from TRBV6-6 and TRBJ1-2; 7 bases map to TRBD1. The V and J ends lost 6 bases and 7 bases, in that order; junction bases with no gene match: 8. The CDR3 sequence is 13 residues long. Germline CDR1 is MNHNY and CDR2 is SVGAGI (reference sequence). The CDR3 DNA is TGTGCCAGCAGCACACAGGGGTTCGGTGGCTACACCTTC. The encoded protein is CASSTQGFGGYTF.

The chain uses TRBV15 and TRBJ2-7; TRBD1 is a possible D gene (6 bases). With 5 bases removed from V and 6 bases from J, the gap between germline ends came to 23 bases. CDR1 and CDR2 (germline): LNHNV, YYDKDF (reference sequence). The CDR3 contains 16 residues. CDR3 bases: TGTGCCACCAGCGGACCCGGGACACCGGTGAGTGGCGAGCAGTACTTC. It is translated as CATSGPGTPVSGEQYF.

V and J are TRBV7-2 and TRBJ1-4; perhaps TRBD1 as D (5 bases). Germline V gene sequence: CDR1 SGHTA, CDR2 FQGNSA. CDR3 length: 15 residues. The V end was cut by 1 base, the J end by 10 bases, with 16 bases between. The CDR3 DNA reads as TGTGCCAGCAGCTTAGGTTCTGGGGCGTTCGGAAAACTGTTTTTT. Its translation: CASSLGSGAFGKLFF.

This chain uses TRBV28 with TRBJ2-5; TRBD1 matches 10 bases. The germline V gene encodes CDR1 MDHEN and CDR2 SYDVKM. The CDR3 is made up of 13 amino acids. With V trimmed by 7 bases and J by 5 bases, 4 bases remained unmatched. The CDR3 DNA sequence: TGTGCCAGCATTAGGACAGGGGGGGAGACCCAGTACTTC. Translated: CASIRTGGETQYF. The whole variable domain, filled in from reference TRBV28 and TRBJ2-5, reads DVKVTQSSRYLVKRTGEKVFLECVQDMDHENMFWYRQDPGLGLRLIYFSYDVKMKEKGDIPEGYSVSREKKERFSLILESASTNQTSMYLCASIRTGGETQYFGPGTRLLVL.

The rearrangement links TRBV7-9 to TRBJ1-2, with no clear D. Trimming took off 6 bases at V and 6 bases at J, with 11 bases between the two ends. Per germline, CDR1 SEHNR and CDR2 FQNEAQ (reference sequence). The CDR3 totals 12 residues. CDR3 sequence: CASSFVDDGYTF. The CDR3 bases are TGTGCCAGCAGTTTTGTCGACGATGGCTACACCTTC.

This chain uses TRBV7-9 with TRBJ2-7; D is unresolved. Germline V gene data show CDR1 as SEHNR and CDR2 as FQNEAQ (reference sequence). CDR3 length: 14 residues. V lost 5 bases and J 4 bases, leaving 15 bases between the germline ends. The CDR3 region is CASSPPSGRYEQYF. The CDR3 DNA reads TGTGCCAGCAGCCCCCCTAGTGGAAGGTACGAGCAGTACTTC. Variable domain in full (rest from reference TRBV7-9 and TRBJ2-7): DTGVSQNPRHKITKRGQNVTFRCDPISEHNRLYWYRQTLGQGPEFLTYFQNEAQLEKSRLLSDRFSAERPKGSFSTLEIQRTEQGDSAMYLCASSPPSGRYEQYFGPGTRLTVT.

The chain joins TRBV7-9 to TRBJ2-5, with TRBD1 matching 7 bases. Germline V gene data show CDR1 as SEHNR and CDR2 as FQNEAQ (reference sequence). Germline trimming cut 4 bases from V and 5 bases from J; bases unmatched to any gene: 10. The CDR3 is 15 amino acids. The CDR3 DNA is TGTGCCAGCAGCTCCGGGACAGAAGATGCGGAGACCCAGTACTTC. This translates into CASSSGTEDAETQYF. Variable domain in full (rest from reference TRBV7-9 and TRBJ2-5): DTGVSQNPRHKITKRGQNVTFRCDPISEHNRLYWYRQTLGQGPEFLTYFQNEAQLEKSRLLSDRFSAERPKGSFSTLEIQRTEQGDSAMYLCASSSGTEDAETQYFGPGTRLLVL.

CDR3 nucleotide sequence: TGTGCCAGCAGCCAAGCAGGCCTCGAGCAGTTCTTC. Its protein product is CASSQAGLEQFF. The rearrangement links TRBV4-2 to TRBJ2-1; D is uncertain. V lost 1 base and J lost 10, with 8 bases in between. This CDR3 comprises 12 residues. Germline V CDR1 and CDR2: LGHNA, YNFKEQ.

The rearrangement uses TRBV28 and TRBJ2-1; D is unclear. Looked up from germline, CDR1 is MDHEN and CDR2 is SYDVKM. The CDR3 consists of 11 residues. The germline V and J ends were trimmed by 3 bases and 11 bases, with 8 bases remaining between them. The CDR3 here is CASSFVGQQFF. In DNA form, the CDR3 reads TGTGCCAGCAGTTTCGTAGGTCAGCAGTTCTTC. The whole variable domain, remainder taken from reference TRBV28 and TRBJ2-1, is DVKVTQSSRYLVKRTGEKVFLECVQDMDHENMFWYRQDPGLGLRLIYFSYDVKMKEKGDIPEGYSVSREKKERFSLILESASTNQTSMYLCASSFVGQQFFGPGTRLTVL.

The chain uses TRBV9 and TRBJ1-5; D is uncertain. V gave up 0 bases and J gave up 7 bases, with 11 bases separating them. The CDR3 contains 14 residues. Germline values: CDR1 SGDLS, CDR2 YYNGEE. CDR3 nucleotides: TGTGCCAGCAGCGTAGCAAGGGAAGGACAGCCCCAGCATTTT. Translating gives CASSVAREGQPQHF.

The V gene is TRBV6-5, the J gene TRBJ1-3; D remains unclear. With 5 bases removed from V and 8 bases from J, the gap between germline ends came to 7 bases. The length of the CDR3 is 11 residues. Germline-derived CDR1 and CDR2 are MNHEY and SVGAGI. CDR3 sequence (DNA): TGTGCCAGCAGTGCCCTGGACACCATATATTTT. Amino acids: CASSALDTIYF.

The rearrangement links TRBV12-5 to TRBJ1-2; D unclear. This CDR3 region has 15 residues. Germline values: CDR1 LGHNT, CDR2 FRNRAP. The V end lost 1 base, the J end lost 5 bases, and 14 bases lay between the germline ends. The CDR3 nucleotides read TGTGCTAGTGGTTTGGGAGGTGAGGGAAGGTATGGCTACACCTTC. Protein: CASGLGGEGRYGYTF. The complete variable domain, with remaining parts taken from reference TRBV12-5 and TRBJ1-2, reads DARVTQTPRHKVTEMGQEVTMRCQPILGHNTVFWYRQTMMQGLELLAYFRNRAPLDDSGMPKDRFSAEMPDATLATLKIQPSEPRDSAVYFCASGLGGEGRYGYTFGSGTRLTVV.

The CDR3 loop is CASGWTGPSNQPQHF. CDR3 in DNA: TGTGCCAGCGGCTGGACGGGCCCTAGCAATCAGCCCCAGCATTTT. This sequence joins TRBV28 and TRBJ1-5; no clear D gene. V lost 8 bases and J lost 0, with 14 bases in between. The germline V gene has CDR1 MDHEN and CDR2 SYDVKM. The CDR3 length is 15 residues. The whole variable domain, remainder taken from reference TRBV28 and TRBJ1-5, is DVKVTQSSRYLVKRTGEKVFLECVQDMDHENMFWYRQDPGLGLRLIYFSYDVKMKEKGDIPEGYSVSREKKERFSLILESASTNQTSMYLCASGWTGPSNQPQHFGDGTRLSIL.

The genes are TRBV11-2 and TRBJ2-2; D may be TRBD2 (5 bases). The germline V and J ends were trimmed by 1 base and 5 bases, with 5 bases remaining between them. The CDR3 covers 13 residues. From germline, CDR1 is SGHAT and CDR2 FQNNGV. CDR3 bases: TGTGCCAGCAGCTTAGGAGGGACCGGGGAGCTGTTTTTT. Residues: CASSLGGTGELFF.

This clone was seen at least ten times. The chain is built from TRBV6-6 and TRBJ1-1; D remains unclear. Deletions cut 5 bases from V and 8 bases from J, with 9 bases between. CDR3 length equals 11 residues. In germline, CDR1 is MNHNY, CDR2 SVGAGI (reference sequence). DNA of the CDR3: TGTGCCAGCAGTCCGGGTATCGAAGCTTTCTTT. Amino acid sequence: CASSPGIEAFF.

About this clone: A junction boundary mismatches the germline segment, possibly from a read error. The gene calls are TRBV11-2 and TRBJ1-2; D perhaps matches TRBD1 (5 bases). The CDR3 runs to 16 residues. Germline CDR1 SGHAT, CDR2 FQNNGV. The CDR3 DNA follows: TGCGCCAGCAGCCAAGATAGGGGCCGGGCCCTGTATGGCTACACCTTC. It encodes CASSQDRGRALYGYTF.

The V gene is TRBV7-8, the J gene TRBJ2-7, with TRBD2 matching 7 bases. This CDR3 spans 15 amino acids. Germline V lookup: CDR1 SGHVS, CDR2 FQNEAQ. V lost 5 bases and J lost 3; bases outside the gene matches: 10. CDR3 protein: CASSLGGRGDYEQYF. The DNA for the CDR3 is TGTGCCAGCAGCCTCGGCGGGAGAGGGGACTACGAGCAGTACTTC.